The sequence of this TCR beta chain was determined in a study of cytomegalovirus exposure and HLA in healthy donors (TCRdb year 2017). Context from the whole study: In an earlier analysis of around 540 of the donors, around 290 Gb of sequence data and approximately 100 million unique TCR beta sequences from roughly 200 million T cells were reported. About 330 gigabases of sequencing data and tens of millions of unique TCR sequences made up an early release that covered several hundred HLA-typed donors. Among the roughly 400 genotyped donors, around 81% belonged to the genetic ancestry cluster associated with self-reported Caucasian donors. The study was designed to test whether signatures of past pathogen exposure could be identified by cataloging public T cell receptors. The T cell repertoires of under 700 subjects were profiled by immunosequencing and related to cytomegalovirus serostatus. In addition to the first cohort of roughly 670 subjects, a separate validation cohort of some 120 different subjects was used. To predict cytomegalovirus infection status, the study brought together high-throughput TCR immunosequencing, statistical association of individual TCRs with disease status, and machine learning. To study patterns of TCR occurrence, a later analysis re-analyzed previously published TCR beta repertoires from 500 to 850 donors and added high-resolution HLA genotyping. The later analysis used no new phenotypic data to find candidate immune exposures, relying instead on TCR beta sequences and their occurrence across donors. An earlier analysis of 587 of the donors used high-throughput TCR beta sequencing to judge whether each TCR beta V gene segment behaved as functional or pseudogenic. Donor age, sex, ethnicity and CMV serostatus were compiled alongside the repertoire data. A later genetic analysis took genome-wide SNP genotypes for 398 of the 666 donors and used that subset as a discovery cohort. Every discovery cohort repertoire had been produced on one sequencing platform. Class I and class II HLA loci were covered by the typing at four-digit resolution. The number of donors typed differed by locus, with about 629-630 for A, B, C, DRB1 and DQB1, 522 for DQA1, approximately 580 for DPA1, and over 400 for DPB1. Roughly five DR-DQ haplotypes were handled as single units for association and clustering because linkage in the cohort was strong. Among 398 genotyped donors of the cohort, an average of about 240,000 unique TCR beta nucleotide sequences were sequenced per donor, roughly 20% of them non-productive. The study at large found these results: Strong co-occurrence of HLA alleles, especially DR and DQ, made assigning TCR associations to individual alleles difficult. The only immune exposure information available for the cohort was CMV serostatus. The earlier analysis of fewer than 750 of the donors excluded roughly 16 rarely observed V segments, including chromosome 9 orphons, because counts were too low. Correlated functional status among segregating V segments might reflect linkage disequilibrium, but an unknown experimental factor could not be ruled out. Sequencing depth was assumed to be roughly uniform across donors in the presence/absence analyses, though that assumption may not hold. Compared with the 666-donor mean, donors in an Asian-associated ancestry cluster had fewer N-insertions in productive TCRs, according to a later genetic analysis. The cohort was sequenced for TCR beta chains only, and without alpha or paired-chain data the features that could be detected were limited. Some IMGT-functional V segments, including TRBV6-2 and TRBV6-3, could not be told apart with the 87-base-pair reads, so those segments were excluded. A further reported finding was that TCR beta sequences accurately predicted the HLA-A and HLA-B alleles for most subjects in the first cohort. A group of highly shared sequence variants was considered likely to be a technical artifact of the sequencing pipeline. Compared with equally common non-associated chains, HLA-associated TCR beta chains in a later analysis were more clonally expanded and had lower generation probabilities. The study gave a list of roughly 150 TCR beta chains associated with cytomegalovirus. According to a later analysis, TCR association rates differed among HLA loci, with DRB1 alleles showing the most associated TCRs and HLA-C alleles showing the fewest. In vitro tests confirmed that a few of the cytomegalovirus-associated TCR beta chains recognize cytomegalovirus antigens. In a later analysis, several top co-occurrence clusters were reported to appear linked to parvovirus B19, influenza, CMV and Epstein-Barr virus. At a false discovery rate of 0.05, a later analysis linked under 20,000 TCR beta sequences to specific HLA alleles. An association between a missense DCLRE1C variant and V-gene and J-gene trimming of TCR beta chains was found in a later genetic analysis and replicated in an independent cohort. In an earlier analysis of 587 of the donors, most TCR beta V segments appeared in productive rearrangements about 87% or about 30% of the time, broadly matching IMGT annotations. In both the original and validation cohorts, the classifier was reported to diagnose cytomegalovirus status with high specificity and sensitivity. Across donors, most TCR sequences were observed very rarely, whereas some public TCRs were present in many individuals. The authors suggested that the approach could potentially be generalized to other disease states and immunological phenotypes. Most CMV-associated TCR beta chains appeared to be HLA-restricted in a later analysis, and the HLA associations seemed to be driven largely by CMV exposure. Because some donors lacked HLA typing at each locus, the association tests relied only on the typed subset.

The cohort was made up of 666 healthy bone marrow donors. All cohort members were sampled while nominally healthy, although unrecorded immune exposures were likely present. The donor tested CMV seropositive and was one of the 289 seropositive cohort members. Each donor provided a peripheral blood sample, and peripheral blood mononuclear cells were used for TCR beta sequencing. The Qiagen DNeasy Blood Extraction Kit was used to extract genomic DNA from the blood cell samples. CDR3 length: 13 amino acids, cysteine to phenylalanine. The kept DNA is CDR3 alone, 39 bases in frame from the first base. V is reduced by 2 bases and J by 1 base, leaving a spacing of 5 bases between them. From a lookup of the germline V gene, CDR1 and CDR2 are WSHSY and SAAADI. With regard to this clone: No cognate antigen has been identified for it.

Receptors were amplified or captured by the immunoSEQ multiplex PCR assay. A mixture of 60 forward primers for TCR Vbeta segments and 13 reverse primers for TCR Jbeta segments was used in the multiplex PCR. The CDR3 region of rearranged TCR beta genes was amplified from genomic DNA by a multiplex PCR assay. The Illumina HiSeq System was used to sequence the amplified TCR beta libraries as 87-base-pair reads. The authors' pipeline ran thus. A later analysis tallied roughly 78 million unique TCR beta chains across the 666 repertoires, and about 12 million of those chains were shared by two or more donors. To remove PCR and sequencing errors, raw reads were error-corrected and collapsed into unique sequences using a nearest-neighbor algorithm that merged closely related sequences. To assign V, D and J gene segments, CDR3 sequences were aligned to IMGT reference sequences. For a sequence to be retained, a match of at least six nucleotides to both a V gene segment and a J gene segment was required. Rearrangements were classified as productive when the CDR3 lacked stop codons and remained in frame with V and J, and all other rearrangements were classified as non-productive. CDR3 was defined by IMGT convention, running from the second conserved V-encoded cysteine to the conserved J-encoded phenylalanine. The earlier analysis of some 550 of the donors excluded any sequence lacking an unambiguous match to a single V gene segment. An earlier analysis of 450 to 650 of the donors called V segments functional above 56.7% productive rearrangements and segregating when the between-donor standard deviation exceeded 5%. A statistical classification framework was built to diagnose cytomegalovirus status from the catalog of TCR beta chain sequences. V and J gene assignment, in a later analysis, came from comparing TCR nucleotide sequences with IMGT/GENE-DB human TR gene sequences. The TCRdist pipeline was used in a later analysis to assign CDR3 sequences and most-parsimonious VDJ recombination scenarios. In a later analysis, each TCR beta chain was defined by its CDR3 amino acid sequence together with its V-gene family, and reads without a unique V-gene family were excluded. As a way to deal with suspected cross-contamination and a sequencing artifact, a later analysis dropped 450 to 600 nucleotide sequences that were highly shared and had low generation probability. In a later analysis, a clonal expansion index for each public chain was calculated from normalized within-repertoire ranks of inferred template counts. A later analysis computed generation probabilities with a VDJ recombination model fitted to out-of-frame rearrangements, and checked the results against IGoR. A later analysis scored TCR-TCR, TCR-HLA and TCR-CMV co-occurrence with hypergeometric tests, applying a repertoire-size bias correction to TCR pairs. False discovery rates were estimated in a later analysis by permuting HLA or CMV assignments 20 times. In a later analysis, co-occurring TCRs were grouped using DBSCAN, and TCRdist sequence similarity was added for clustering within HLA-allele-positive subsets. Repertoires with fewer than 30,000 or more than 120,000 public chains were left out of co-occurrence clustering, as were five repertoires with anomalous nucleotide sharing. As stored in TCRdb, this immuneACCESS dataset retains in-frame rearrangements with V and J assigned. A fraction of the clones does not appear; measured against another copy, unresolved V genes explain less than half of the discrepancy, and the remainder lacks a known reason. That table furnishes V, J and clone size, whereas the DNA furnished D and trimming. The sample's clone listing holds approximately 170,000 clones. The top ten hold 0.7% to 0.8% of the sample.

The specimen sequenced was PBMCs. The sequence was collected from a woman aged 18-30 years in good health and CMV-seropositive. The V and J segments used are TRBV10-2 and TRBJ1-2; the D gene lacks a confident call. For the CDR3, the sequence is CASSELINYGYTF. The nucleotide sequence is given as TGCGCCAGCAGTGAGCTAATTAACTATGGCTACACCTTC.